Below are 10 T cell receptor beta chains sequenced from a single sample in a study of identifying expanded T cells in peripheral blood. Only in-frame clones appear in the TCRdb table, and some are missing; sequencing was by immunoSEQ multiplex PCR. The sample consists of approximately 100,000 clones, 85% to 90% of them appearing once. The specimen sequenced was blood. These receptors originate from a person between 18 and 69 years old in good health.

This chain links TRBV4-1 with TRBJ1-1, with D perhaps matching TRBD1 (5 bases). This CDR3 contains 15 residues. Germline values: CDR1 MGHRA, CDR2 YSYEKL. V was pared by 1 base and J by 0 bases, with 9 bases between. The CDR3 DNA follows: TGCGCCAGCAGCCAAGGACAGAGCATGAACACTGAAGCTTTCTTT. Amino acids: CASSQGQSMNTEAFF.

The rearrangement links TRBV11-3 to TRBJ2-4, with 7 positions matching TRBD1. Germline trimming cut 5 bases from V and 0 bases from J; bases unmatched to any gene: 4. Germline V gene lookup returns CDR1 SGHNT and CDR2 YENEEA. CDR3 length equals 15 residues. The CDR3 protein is CASSEGQIAKNIQYF. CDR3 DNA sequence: TGTGCCAGCAGCGAGGGACAGATAGCCAAAAACATTCAGTACTTC. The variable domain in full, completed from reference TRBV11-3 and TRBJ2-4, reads EAGVVQSPRYKIIEKKQPVAFWCNPISGHNTLYWYLQNLGQGPELLIRYENEEAVDDSQLPKDRFSAERLKGVDSTLKIQPAELGDSAVYLCASSEGQIAKNIQYFGAGTRLSVL.

The CDR3 DNA follows: TGTGCCAGCAGCAGCAGCTCGGGCAATCAGCCCCAGCATTTT. Translated: CASSSSSGNQPQHF. The chain links TRBV7-9 to TRBJ1-5; D uncertain. This CDR3 spans 14 amino acids. Trimming took off 5 bases at V and 2 bases at J, with 10 bases between the two ends. Germline lookup yields CDR1 SEHNR and CDR2 FQNEAQ (reference sequence).

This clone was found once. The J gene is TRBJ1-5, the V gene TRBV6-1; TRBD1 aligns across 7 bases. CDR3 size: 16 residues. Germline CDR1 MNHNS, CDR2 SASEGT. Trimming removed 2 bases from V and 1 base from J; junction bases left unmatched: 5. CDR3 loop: CASSEQQGTSNQPQHF. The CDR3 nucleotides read TGTGCCAGCAGTGAACAACAGGGGACGAGCAATCAGCCCCAGCATTTT.

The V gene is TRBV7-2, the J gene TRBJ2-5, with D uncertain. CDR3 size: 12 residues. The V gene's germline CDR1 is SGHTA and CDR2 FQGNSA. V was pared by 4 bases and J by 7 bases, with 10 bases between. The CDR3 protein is CASSSPYGTQYF. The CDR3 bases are TGTGCCAGCAGCTCCCCTTATGGGACCCAGTACTTC.

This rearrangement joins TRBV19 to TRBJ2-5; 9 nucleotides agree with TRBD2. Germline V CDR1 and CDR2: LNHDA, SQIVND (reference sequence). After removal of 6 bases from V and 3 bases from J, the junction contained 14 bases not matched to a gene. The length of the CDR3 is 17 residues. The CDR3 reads CASSPRRASGEKETQYF. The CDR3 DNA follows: TGTGCCAGTAGCCCTAGAAGGGCTAGCGGGGAGAAAGAGACCCAGTACTTC.

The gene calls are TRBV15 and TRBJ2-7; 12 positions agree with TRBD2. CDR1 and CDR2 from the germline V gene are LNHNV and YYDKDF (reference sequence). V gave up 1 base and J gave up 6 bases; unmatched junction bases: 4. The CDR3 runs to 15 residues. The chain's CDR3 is CATSRVGLAGSEQYF. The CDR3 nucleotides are TGTGCCACCAGCAGAGTGGGACTAGCGGGTTCCGAGCAGTACTTC. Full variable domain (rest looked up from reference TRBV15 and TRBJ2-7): DAMVIQNPRYQVTQFGKPVTLSCSQTLNHNVMYWYQQKSSQAPKLLFHYYDKDFNNEADTPDNFQSRRPNTSFCFLDIRSPGLGDTAMYLCATSRVGLAGSEQYFGPGTRLTVT.

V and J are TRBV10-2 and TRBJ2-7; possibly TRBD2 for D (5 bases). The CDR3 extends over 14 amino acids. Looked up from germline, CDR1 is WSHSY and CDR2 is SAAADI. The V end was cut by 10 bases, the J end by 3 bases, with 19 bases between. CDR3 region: CATTERAAGYEQYF. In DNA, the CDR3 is TGCGCCACCACTGAGAGGGCAGCCGGCTACGAGCAGTACTTC.

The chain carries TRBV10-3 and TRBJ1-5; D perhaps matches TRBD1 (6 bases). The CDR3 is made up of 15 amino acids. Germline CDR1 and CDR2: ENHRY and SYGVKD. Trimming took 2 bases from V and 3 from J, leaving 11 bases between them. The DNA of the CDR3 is TGTGCCATCAGTGAGCAGGGGATTTACAATCAGCCCCAGCATTTT. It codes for CAISEQGIYNQPQHF.

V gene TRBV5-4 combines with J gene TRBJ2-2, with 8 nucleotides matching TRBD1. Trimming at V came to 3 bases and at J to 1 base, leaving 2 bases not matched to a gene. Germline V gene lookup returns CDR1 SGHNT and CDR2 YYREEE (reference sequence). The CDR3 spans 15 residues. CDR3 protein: CASSSGTGNTGELFF. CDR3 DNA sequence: TGTGCCAGCAGCTCCGGGACAGGGAACACCGGGGAGCTGTTTTTT.